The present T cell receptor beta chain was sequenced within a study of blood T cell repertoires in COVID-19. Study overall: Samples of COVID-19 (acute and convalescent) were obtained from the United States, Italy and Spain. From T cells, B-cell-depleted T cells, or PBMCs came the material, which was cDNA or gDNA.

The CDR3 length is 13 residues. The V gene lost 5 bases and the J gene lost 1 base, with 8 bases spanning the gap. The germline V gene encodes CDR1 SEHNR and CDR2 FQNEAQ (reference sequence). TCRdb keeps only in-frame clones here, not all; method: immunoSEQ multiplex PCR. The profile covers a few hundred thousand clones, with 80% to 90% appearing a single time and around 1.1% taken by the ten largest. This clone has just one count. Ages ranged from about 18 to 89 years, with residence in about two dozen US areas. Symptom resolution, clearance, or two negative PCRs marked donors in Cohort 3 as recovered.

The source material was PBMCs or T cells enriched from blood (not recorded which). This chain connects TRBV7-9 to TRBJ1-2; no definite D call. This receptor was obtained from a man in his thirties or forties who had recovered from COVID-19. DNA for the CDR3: TGTGCCAGCAGCCCTGACTTTAACTATGGCTACACCTTC. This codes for CASSPDFNYGYTF.